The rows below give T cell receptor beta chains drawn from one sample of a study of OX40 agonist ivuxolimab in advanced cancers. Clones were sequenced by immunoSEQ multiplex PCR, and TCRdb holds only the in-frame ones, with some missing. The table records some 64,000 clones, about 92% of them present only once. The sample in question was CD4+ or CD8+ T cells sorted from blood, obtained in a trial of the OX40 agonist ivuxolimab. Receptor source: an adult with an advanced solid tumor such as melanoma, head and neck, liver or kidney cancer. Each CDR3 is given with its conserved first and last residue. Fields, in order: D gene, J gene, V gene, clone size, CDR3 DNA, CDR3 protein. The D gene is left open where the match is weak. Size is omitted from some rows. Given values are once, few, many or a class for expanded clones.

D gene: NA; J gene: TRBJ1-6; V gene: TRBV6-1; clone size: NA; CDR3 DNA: TGTGCCACCGACGTTATGGTGGGAGGCTCACCCCTCCACTTT; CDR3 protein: CATDVMVGGSPLHF
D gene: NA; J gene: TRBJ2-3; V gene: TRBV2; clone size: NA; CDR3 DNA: TGTGCCAGCACCTCACGAGTAGATACGCAGTATTTT; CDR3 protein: CASTSRVDTQYF
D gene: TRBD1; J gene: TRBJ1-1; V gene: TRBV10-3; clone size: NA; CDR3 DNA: TGTGCCATCAGAGGGTCTGACAGGGGTTCCACTGAAGCTTTCTTT; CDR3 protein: CAIRGSDRGSTEAFF
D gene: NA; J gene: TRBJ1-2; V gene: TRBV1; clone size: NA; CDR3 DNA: TGCACCAGCAGCCAAGAAAGGGGAGCTGGCTACACCTTC; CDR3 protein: CTSSQERGAGYTF
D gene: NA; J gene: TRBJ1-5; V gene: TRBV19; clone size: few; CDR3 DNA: TGTGCCAGTTCTAATGGGGGGCAGAAAACGGACAATCAGCCCCAGCATTTT; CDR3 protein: CASSNGGQKTDNQPQHF
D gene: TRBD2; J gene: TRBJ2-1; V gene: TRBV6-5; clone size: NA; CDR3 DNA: TGTGCCAGCAGTTCCCGGACTAGCGGTTCCTACAATGAGCAGTTCTTC; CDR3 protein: CASSSRTSGSYNEQFF
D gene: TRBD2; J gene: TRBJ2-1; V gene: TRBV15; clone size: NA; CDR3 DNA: TGTGCCACCAGCAGAGATGGGGCGGGGGGGCGTGATGAGCAGTTCTTC; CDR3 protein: CATSRDGAGGRDEQFF
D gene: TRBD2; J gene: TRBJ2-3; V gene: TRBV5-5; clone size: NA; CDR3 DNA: TGTGCCAGCAGCGCGGGACTAGCGGGGGGGCCCTCAGATACGCAGTATTTT; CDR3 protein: CASSAGLAGGPSDTQYF
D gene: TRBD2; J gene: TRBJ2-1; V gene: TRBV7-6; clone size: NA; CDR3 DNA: TGTGCCAGCAGCTTTACTAGCGGGGGGGCCACTGAGCAGTTCTTC; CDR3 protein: CASSFTSGGATEQFF
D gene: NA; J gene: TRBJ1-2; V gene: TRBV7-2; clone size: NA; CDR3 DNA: TGTGCCAGCAGCTTAGGACGGGAATGGGGTGGCTACACCTTC; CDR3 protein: CASSLGREWGGYTF
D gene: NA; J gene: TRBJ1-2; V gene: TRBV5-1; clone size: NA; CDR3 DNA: TGCGCCAGCAGCCCCCAAGAGGCGACCTATGGCTACACCTTC; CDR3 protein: CASSPQEATYGYTF
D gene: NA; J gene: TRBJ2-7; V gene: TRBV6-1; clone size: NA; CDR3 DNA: TGTGCCACCGCTAGGACCGAGCAGTACTTC; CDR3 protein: CATARTEQYF
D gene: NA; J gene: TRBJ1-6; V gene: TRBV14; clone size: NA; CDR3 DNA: TGTGCCAGCAGCCAAGCGCACGGTAAAAATTCACCCCTCCACTTT; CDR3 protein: CASSQAHGKNSPLHF
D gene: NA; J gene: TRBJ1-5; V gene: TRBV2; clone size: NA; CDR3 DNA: TGTGCCAGCAGTGAAGCGCTTAGGCGAATTCAGCCCCAGCATTTT; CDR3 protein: CASSEALRRIQPQHF
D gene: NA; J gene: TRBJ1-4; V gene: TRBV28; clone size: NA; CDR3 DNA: TGTGCCAGCAGTTTAGGAAGGTCTAATGAAAAACTGTTTTTT; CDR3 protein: CASSLGRSNEKLFF
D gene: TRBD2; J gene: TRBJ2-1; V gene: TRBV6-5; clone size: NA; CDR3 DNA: TGTGCCAGCAGTTACTCGACTAGCGGGCGTACGGAGCAGTTCTTC; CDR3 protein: CASSYSTSGRTEQFF
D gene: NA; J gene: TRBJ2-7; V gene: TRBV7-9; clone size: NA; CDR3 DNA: TGTGCCAGCAGCCCCGGTATTTCCGAGCAGTACTTC; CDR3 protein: CASSPGISEQYF
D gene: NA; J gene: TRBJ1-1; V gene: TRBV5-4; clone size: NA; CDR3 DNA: TGTGCCAGCAGCTTGGTAGGGCCGTCTGAAGCTTTCTTT; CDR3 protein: CASSLVGPSEAFF
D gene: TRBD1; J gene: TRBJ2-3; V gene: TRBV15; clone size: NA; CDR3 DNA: TGTGCCACCAGCAGAGAAAGGGACAGACGCACAGATACGCAGTATTTT; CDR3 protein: CATSRERDRRTDTQYF
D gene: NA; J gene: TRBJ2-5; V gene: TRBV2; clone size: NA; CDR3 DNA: TGTGCCAGCCGGGACCCTAAACTTAAGACCCAGTACTTC; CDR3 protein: CASRDPKLKTQYF
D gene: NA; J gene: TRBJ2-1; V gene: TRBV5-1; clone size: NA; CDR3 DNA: TGCGCCAGCGCGCTTACTAGCATGCTCTACAATGAGCAGTTCTTC; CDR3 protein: CASALTSMLYNEQFF
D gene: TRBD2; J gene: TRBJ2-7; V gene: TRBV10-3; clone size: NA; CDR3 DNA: TGTGCCATCAGGTCGGGCAGCGGGAGCTTGGTCTCCTACGAGCAGTACTTC; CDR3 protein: CAIRSGSGSLVSYEQYF
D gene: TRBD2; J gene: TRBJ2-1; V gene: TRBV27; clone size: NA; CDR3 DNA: TGTGCCAGCAGTTTCCGCGGACTAGCGGGAGTCGCGAATGAGCAGTTCTTC; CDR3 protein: CASSFRGLAGVANEQFF
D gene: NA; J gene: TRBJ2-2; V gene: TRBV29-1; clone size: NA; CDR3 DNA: TGCAGCGCCCGGTGGGCAGGGATGAACACCGGGGAGCTGTTTTTT; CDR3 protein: CSARWAGMNTGELFF
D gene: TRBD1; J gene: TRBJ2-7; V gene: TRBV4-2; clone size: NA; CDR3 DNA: TGTGCCAGCAGCCAAGATTTAGTAGGAATGGGACAGGGTGCCTCCTACGAGCAGTACTTC; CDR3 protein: CASSQDLVGMGQGASYEQYF